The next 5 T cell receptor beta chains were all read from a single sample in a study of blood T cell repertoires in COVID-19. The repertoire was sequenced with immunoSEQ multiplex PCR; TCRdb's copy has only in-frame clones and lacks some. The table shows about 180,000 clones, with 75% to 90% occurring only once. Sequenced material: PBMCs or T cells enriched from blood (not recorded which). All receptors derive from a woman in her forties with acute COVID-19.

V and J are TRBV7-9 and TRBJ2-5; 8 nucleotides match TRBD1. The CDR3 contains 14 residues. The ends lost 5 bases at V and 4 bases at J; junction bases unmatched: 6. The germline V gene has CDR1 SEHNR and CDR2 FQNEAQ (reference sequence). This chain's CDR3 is CASSRPGTGETQYF. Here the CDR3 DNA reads TGTGCCAGCAGCCGTCCCGGGACAGGAGAGACCCAGTACTTC. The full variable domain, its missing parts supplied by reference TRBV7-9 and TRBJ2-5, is DTGVSQNPRHKITKRGQNVTFRCDPISEHNRLYWYRQTLGQGPEFLTYFQNEAQLEKSRLLSDRFSAERPKGSFSTLEIQRTEQGDSAMYLCASSRPGTGETQYFGPGTRLLVL.

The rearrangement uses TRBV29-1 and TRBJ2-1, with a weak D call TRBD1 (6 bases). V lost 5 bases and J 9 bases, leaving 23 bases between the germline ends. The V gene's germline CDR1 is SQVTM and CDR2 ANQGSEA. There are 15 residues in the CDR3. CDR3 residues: CSVTPLIVLGGEQFF. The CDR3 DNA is TGCAGCGTTACCCCCTTGATAGTCTTAGGGGGTGAGCAGTTCTTC.

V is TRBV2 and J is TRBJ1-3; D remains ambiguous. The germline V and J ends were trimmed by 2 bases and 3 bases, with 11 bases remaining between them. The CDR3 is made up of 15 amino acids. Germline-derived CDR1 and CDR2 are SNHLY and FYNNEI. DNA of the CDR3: TGTGCCAGCAGTGAATTGGGCCCAGGTGGAAACACCATATATTTT. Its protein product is CASSELGPGGNTIYF. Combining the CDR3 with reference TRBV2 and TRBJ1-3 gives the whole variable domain EPEVTQTPSHQVTQMGQEVILRCVPISNHLYFYWYRQILGQKVEFLVSFYNNEISEKSEIFDDQFSVERPDGSNFTLKIRSTKLEDSAMYFCASSELGPGGNTIYFGEGSWLTVV.

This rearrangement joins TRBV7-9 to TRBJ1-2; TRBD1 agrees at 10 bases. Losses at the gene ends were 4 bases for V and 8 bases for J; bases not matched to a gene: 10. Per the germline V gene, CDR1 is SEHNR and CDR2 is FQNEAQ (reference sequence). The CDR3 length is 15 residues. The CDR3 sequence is CASSSAGTGASGYTF. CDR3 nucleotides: TGTGCCAGCAGCTCCGCCGGGACAGGGGCCTCAGGCTACACCTTC.

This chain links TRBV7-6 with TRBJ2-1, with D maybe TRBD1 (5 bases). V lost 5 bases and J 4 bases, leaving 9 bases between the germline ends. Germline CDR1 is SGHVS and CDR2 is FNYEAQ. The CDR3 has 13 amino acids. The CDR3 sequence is CASSPRAYNEQFF. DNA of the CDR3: TGTGCCAGCAGCCCCAGGGCATACAATGAGCAGTTCTTC.